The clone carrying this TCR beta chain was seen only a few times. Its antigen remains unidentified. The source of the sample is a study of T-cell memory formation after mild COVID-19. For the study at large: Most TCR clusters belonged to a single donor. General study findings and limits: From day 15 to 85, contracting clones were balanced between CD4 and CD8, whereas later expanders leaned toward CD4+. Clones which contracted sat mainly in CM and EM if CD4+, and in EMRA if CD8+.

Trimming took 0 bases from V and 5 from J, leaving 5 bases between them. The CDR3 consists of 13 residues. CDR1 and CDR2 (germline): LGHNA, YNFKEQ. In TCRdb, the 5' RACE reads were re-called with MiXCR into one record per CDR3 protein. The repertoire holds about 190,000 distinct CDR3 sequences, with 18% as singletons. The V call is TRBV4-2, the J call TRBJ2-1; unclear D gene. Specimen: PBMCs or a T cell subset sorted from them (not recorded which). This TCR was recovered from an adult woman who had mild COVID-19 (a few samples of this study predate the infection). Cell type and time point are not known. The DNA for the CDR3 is TGTGCCAGCAGCCAAGACCGGGACAATGAGCAGTTCTTC. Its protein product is CASSQDRDNEQFF.